These 4 T cell receptor beta chains share one sample of origin, sequenced in a study of technical replicates of blood from a few donors. Sequencing used immunoSEQ multiplex PCR; TCRdb keeps in-frame clones, though not all of them. The repertoire holds under 100,000 clones, with about 95% as singletons. The material sequenced was T cells isolated from PBMCs. These TCRs come from a human donor in good health.

V and J are TRBV2 and TRBJ1-5, with D unclear. This CDR3 is built from 15 residues. Germline values: CDR1 SNHLY, CDR2 FYNNEI. Trimming pared 2 bases from V and 4 bases from J, leaving 12 bases between. The CDR3 region is CASSEIAAGNQPQHF. The CDR3 DNA is TGTGCCAGCAGTGAAATAGCTGCGGGGAATCAGCCCCAGCATTTT.

This chain uses TRBV15 with TRBJ1-2, with a possible D match to TRBD1 (5 bases). V was pared by 0 bases and J by 4 bases, with 12 bases between. The V gene's germline CDR1 is LNHNV and CDR2 YYDKDF (reference sequence). CDR3 length: 15 amino acids. CDR3 sequence reads: CATSREGEGVYGYTF. Here the CDR3 DNA reads TGTGCCACCAGCAGAGAAGGGGAAGGAGTCTATGGCTACACCTTC. Drawing the rest from reference TRBV15 and TRBJ1-2, the complete variable domain is DAMVIQNPRYQVTQFGKPVTLSCSQTLNHNVMYWYQQKSSQAPKLLFHYYDKDFNNEADTPDNFQSRRPNTSFCFLDIRSPGLGDTAMYLCATSREGEGVYGYTFGSGTRLTVV.

This rearrangement joins TRBV28 to TRBJ2-7; D possibly corresponds to TRBD2 (5 bases). CDR1 is MDHEN and CDR2 is SYDVKM in the germline V gene. V was clipped by 3 bases and J by 3 bases, with 18 bases between them. This CDR3 has 16 residues. The CDR3 loop reads CASSFSLGTRVYEQYF. The CDR3 DNA reads as TGTGCCAGCAGTTTTAGTCTAGGTACTAGAGTCTACGAGCAGTACTTC.

The V and J genes are TRBV27 and TRBJ1-2, with D possibly matching TRBD1 (5 bases). Trimming took off 7 bases at V and 8 bases at J, with 17 bases between the two ends. The length of the CDR3 is 13 residues. Per the germline V gene, CDR1 is MNHEY and CDR2 is SMNVEV (reference sequence). CDR3 bases: TGTGCCAGCAAGGTCGGGGGGGAGATGGGCTACACCTTC. Translation gives CASKVGGEMGYTF.